The sample holds one count of the clone carrying this T cell receptor beta chain. The identical CDR3 is also encoded by other nucleotide sequences in the sample. The CDR3 is made up of 14 amino acids. The germline V gene encodes CDR1 MNHEY and CDR2 SVGAGI. The V and J ends lost 6 bases and 5 bases, in that order; junction bases with no gene match: 7. Authors' data handling: Reference gene primer amplification yielded estimated nucleated cell counts. Libraries were prepared by immunoSEQ multiplex PCR; TCRdb keeps only in-frame clonotypes and omits some of them. Clone size and the V and J calls come from that table; the DNA yielded D and trimming. Of about 280,000 clones in the sample, around nine tenths were seen once. This sample was taken from a study of blood T cell repertoires in COVID-19. Overall study context: COVID-19 samples, acute and convalescent, were from the United States, Italy and Spain. T cells, B-cell-depleted T cells, or PBMCs supplied cDNA or gDNA.

The chain recombines TRBV6-5 with TRBJ2-7; 10 bases are shared with TRBD1. This TCR derives from a man aged 35 to 55 with active or convalescent COVID-19. Sequencing was carried out using peripheral blood. The DNA of the CDR3 is TGTGCCAGCAGCTCGGGACAGGGGATCCACGAGCAGTACTTC. Its translation is CASSSGQGIHEQYF.